This paragraph covers one T cell receptor beta chain sequence. Its antigen is not known. The data were obtained in a study of T cell repertoires in cytomegalovirus infection. General study results and limits: People with CMV and the relevant HLA were identified by cumulative public TCR beta family frequency.

TCRdb re-called the reads through MiXCR, storing one row per CDR3 protein. This table holds 80,000 to 95,000 distinct CDR3 sequences, 25% to 30% found once. Germline V gives CDR1 MDHEN, CDR2 SYDVKM. V lost 3 bases, J lost 5 bases, and 13 bases lay in between. This CDR3 has 14 residues. This chain links TRBV28 with TRBJ1-1; D ambiguous. Sequenced material: CD8+ T cells from cultured PBMCs, taken from culture after CMV antigen stimulation. The TCR was taken from a human donor in good health (CMV status not recorded). Some clones in this sample may be carry-over from other donors' samples. CDR3 residues: CASSFPGVGTEAFF. CDR3 bases: TGTGCCAGCAGTTTCCCCGGGGTTGGTACTGAAGCTTTCTTT. Full variable domain (rest looked up from reference TRBV28 and TRBJ1-1): DVKVTQSSRYLVKRTGEKVFLECVQDMDHENMFWYRQDPGLGLRLIYFSYDVKMKEKGDIPEGYSVSREKKERFSLILESASTNQTSMYLCASSFPGVGTEAFFGQGTRLTVV.